Sequencing of this T cell receptor (beta chain) was carried out in a study of tumor and adjacent non-tumor tissue in lung cancer. About the research overall: Millions of productive TCRbeta reads were obtained per sample on average. Findings and caveats of the study: Tumor tissue had significantly higher TCR diversity than normal lung.

As regards this clonotype: Its matching antigen is unknown.

The CDR3 contains 15 residues. The V gene's germline CDR1 is MNHEY and CDR2 SVGEGT. The template was RNA from unsorted bulk tissue. The library came from three nested PCR rounds adapted from ARM-PCR protocols. One entry per CDR3 protein results from TCRdb running MiXCR on the multiplex PCR reads. The sample comprises tens of thousands of distinct CDR3 sequences, less than 75% of which are singletons, and about 16% rests with the top ten. The sequence was collected from a man aged 55 to 70 with non-small cell lung cancer. Sequencing was done on a sample of lung tumor tissue. The chain uses TRBV6-2 or TRBV6-3 and TRBJ2-7, with TRBD2 matching 10 bases. CDR3 in amino acids: CVNTSVLAGAGEQYF. CDR3 bases: TGTGTCAACACCTCCGTGCTAGCGGGAGCGGGGGAGCAGTACTTC.